One sample yielded the 2 T cell receptor beta chains listed below, sequenced in a study of preoperative IRX-2 immunotherapy in early breast cancer. The treatment denotes: preoperative locoregional IRX-2 cytokine immunotherapy. Method: immunoSEQ multiplex PCR; TCRdb's copy keeps in-frame clones and lacks some. Here the sample spans around 39,000 clones, approximately 95% being singletons. The source was tumor tissue, collected after IRX-2 immunotherapy. These receptors all stem from a human donor with breast cancer.

This rearrangement joins TRBV7-3 to TRBJ2-2; perhaps TRBD2 as D (5 bases). The CDR3 spans 16 residues. Germline V gene lookup returns CDR1 SGHTA and CDR2 FQGTGA. The germline V and J ends were trimmed by 1 base and 6 bases, with 15 bases remaining between them. The CDR3: CASSLNSPGLSGELFF. CDR3 nucleotide sequence: TGTGCCAGCAGCTTAAACAGTCCGGGATTGTCCGGGGAGCTGTTTTTT.

The sample holds one count of this clone. The genes are TRBV5-5 and TRBJ2-5; 7 nucleotides match TRBD1. The germline gives CDR1 SGHKS, CDR2 YYEKEE (reference sequence). The CDR3 totals 16 residues. J gave up 1 base and V 0 bases, and 6 bases lay outside the gene matches. CDR3 in DNA: TGTGCCAGCAGCTTGGACAGGGGACCCCTCCAAGAGACCCAGTACTTC. This translates into CASSLDRGPLQETQYF.